The 26 T cell receptor beta chains reported below all come from one sample, sequenced in a study of T-cell memory formation after mild COVID-19. TCRdb called the 5' RACE reads again in MiXCR, with one record for every CDR3 protein. The sample lists hundreds of thousands of distinct CDR3 sequences, more than 15% occurring once. Specimen: PBMCs or a T cell subset sorted from them (not recorded which). The origin of the receptors is a man aged 18 to 30 who had mild COVID-19 (a few samples of this study predate the infection). Cell type and time point are not known.

A few counts support this clonotype. J is TRBJ2-7 and V is TRBV30; TRBD1 matches 7 bases. V shed 1 base, J shed 3 bases, and the junction held 18 bases outside the gene matches. CDR1 is GTSNPN and CDR2 is SVGIG in the germline V gene (reference sequence). This CDR3 is 18 amino acids long. The CDR3 DNA is TGTGCCTGGAGTGCCTTTCGACTCCCGGGACAGTACAACTACGAGCAGTACTTC. Amino acids: CAWSAFRLPGQYNYEQYF.

V usage is TRBV18 and J usage is TRBJ2-1; unclear D gene. The CDR3 spans 13 residues. Germline-derived CDR1 and CDR2 are KGHSH and LQKENI. V was pared by 2 bases and J by 4 bases, with 6 bases between. The CDR3 region has the DNA TGTGCCAGCTCACCATACGGATACAATGAGCAGTTCTTC. Encoded protein: CASSPYGYNEQFF.

This chain uses TRBV6-6 with TRBJ2-7, with D perhaps TRBD2 (6 bases). Trimming pared 8 bases from V and 6 bases from J, leaving 8 bases between. CDR1 MNHNY and CDR2 SVGAGI come from the germline V gene (reference sequence). The CDR3 spans 10 residues. The CDR3 region is CASWGGEQYF. In DNA, the CDR3 is TGTGCCAGCTGGGGAGGCGAGCAGTACTTC.

Only a few counts were recorded for this clonotype. The gene calls are TRBV5-5 and TRBJ1-2; a possible D gene is TRBD1 (5 bases). The CDR3 covers 14 residues. Between the trimmed V and J ends, which lost 0 bases and 2 bases, there was a span of 8 bases. The germline gives CDR1 SGHKS, CDR2 YYEKEE (reference sequence). The CDR3 DNA reads TGTGCCAGCAGCTTGGGCTGGGACAACTATGGCTACACCTTC. As protein: CASSLGWDNYGYTF.

This clonotype was found a few times. This chain links TRBV20-1 with TRBJ1-1; 8 bases line up with TRBD1. The CDR3 is made up of 14 amino acids. The germline V gene has CDR1 DFQATT and CDR2 SNEGSKA (reference sequence). V lost 3 bases to trimming and J lost 0 bases; unmatched junction nucleotides: 3. The CDR3 DNA reads as TGCAGTGCTAGGACAGGGGCCATGAACACTGAAGCTTTCTTT. It specifies CSARTGAMNTEAFF.

This clonotype was seen ten or more times. This chain links TRBV20-1 with TRBJ2-5; 7 bases are a match to TRBD2. CDR1 DFQATT and CDR2 SNEGSKA come from the germline V gene (reference sequence). This CDR3 contains 14 residues. V gave up 0 bases and J gave up 5 bases; unmatched junction bases: 6. Here the CDR3 reads CSARDGGEGETQYF. The CDR3 DNA reads as TGCAGTGCTAGAGATGGGGGGGAGGGGGAGACCCAGTACTTC.

At least ten counts were recorded for this clonotype. V is TRBV7-9 and J is TRBJ2-5; TRBD1 aligns across 8 bases. Germline V gene sequence: CDR1 SEHNR, CDR2 FQNEAQ (reference sequence). CDR3 length: 13 amino acids. The trim removed 4 bases at V and 4 bases at J, leaving 2 bases unmatched. CDR3: CASSSRGPETQYF. Here the CDR3 DNA reads TGTGCCAGCAGCTCCAGGGGGCCAGAGACCCAGTACTTC. Variable domain in full (rest from reference TRBV7-9 and TRBJ2-5): DTGVSQNPRHKITKRGQNVTFRCDPISEHNRLYWYRQTLGQGPEFLTYFQNEAQLEKSRLLSDRFSAERPKGSFSTLEIQRTEQGDSAMYLCASSSRGPETQYFGPGTRLLVL.

This clonotype was observed a few times. The gene calls are TRBV28 and TRBJ2-7; D is possibly TRBD1 (6 bases). Germline CDR1 reads MDHEN; CDR2 reads SYDVKM. This CDR3 is 17 amino acids long. The V end was cut by 2 bases, the J end by 1 base, with 18 bases between. CDR3 sequence (DNA): TGTGCCAGCAGTTTAGCCTGGCCCGGGCAGGGGTCCTACGAGCAGTACGTC. Encoded protein: CASSLAWPGQGSYEQYV.

A few counts support this clonotype. The chain has TRBV6-6 and TRBJ2-5; the D is unclear. Germline V lookup: CDR1 MNHNY, CDR2 SVGAGI (reference sequence). This CDR3 has 14 residues. Trimming took off 2 bases at V and 1 base at J, with 8 bases between the two ends. CDR3 residues: CASSYMALQETQYF. The CDR3 DNA is TGTGCCAGCAGTTACATGGCCCTCCAAGAGACCCAGTACTTC.

This chain connects TRBV12-3 or TRBV12-4 to TRBJ2-1, with D perhaps TRBD2 (6 bases). The CDR3 loop spans 13 amino acids. Between the trimmed V and J ends, which lost 7 bases and 8 bases, there was a span of 15 bases. The CDR3 sequence: CASTKRPGDEQFF. The CDR3 bases are TGTGCCAGCACCAAACGGCCGGGGGATGAGCAGTTCTTC.

This clonotype was counted between two and nine times. CDR3 bases: TGTGCCAGCAGGGGGGTGGGACAGGACACAGATACGCAGTATTTT. Protein product: CASRGVGQDTDTQYF. The J gene is TRBJ2-3, the V gene TRBV28; 8 nucleotides align to TRBD1. The V segment lost 6 bases and the J segment 2 bases; nucleotides outside the gene matches: 7. Germline V gene data show CDR1 as MDHEN and CDR2 as SYDVKM. The CDR3 runs to 15 residues.

This clonotype turned up a few times. The V gene is TRBV9, the J gene TRBJ1-6, with a weak D call TRBD1 (6 bases). This CDR3 is built from 15 residues. Germline lookup yields CDR1 SGDLS and CDR2 YYNGEE. V lost 4 bases and J lost 8, with 16 bases in between. CDR3 sequence: CASSFSRGLDSPLHF. The CDR3 region has the DNA TGTGCCAGCAGCTTTTCCAGGGGTCTCGATTCACCCCTCCACTTT.

This clonotype was seen a handful of times. The gene calls are TRBV6-1 and TRBJ1-5; D call uncertain. Germline CDR1 reads MNHNS; CDR2 reads SASEGT. V was trimmed by 8 bases and J by 4 bases, leaving 15 bases between them. The CDR3 is 14 residues long. The CDR3 loop is CASAPGEGNQPQHF. CDR3 DNA sequence: TGTGCCAGCGCGCCGGGAGAGGGTAATCAGCCCCAGCATTTT.

This clonotype was seen a single time. The chain carries TRBV11-2 and TRBJ2-3, with D possibly matching TRBD2 (5 bases). V was pared by 5 bases and J by 4 bases, with 13 bases between. CDR1 and CDR2 from the germline V gene are SGHAT and FQNNGV. This CDR3 has 14 residues. The CDR3 DNA reads as TGTGCCAGCAGCCGGGCCGGAGGCGCAGATACGCAGTATTTT. This encodes CASSRAGGADTQYF.

The chain links TRBV20-1 to TRBJ1-1; D may be TRBD1 (5 bases). In germline, CDR1 is DFQATT, CDR2 SNEGSKA (reference sequence). Trimming cost V 3 bases and J 2 bases, with 13 bases left between them. This CDR3 region has 14 residues. The CDR3 sequence: CSASPMDINTEAFF. The CDR3 bases are TGCAGTGCTAGTCCCATGGACATCAACACTGAAGCTTTCTTT.

The sample holds a few counts of this clonotype. The V call is TRBV7-9, the J call TRBJ2-2; 7 nucleotides line up with TRBD1. The germline CDR1 and CDR2 sequences are SEHNR and FQNEAQ (reference sequence). This CDR3 is 15 amino acids long. Unmatched junction bases numbered 7, after V lost 3 bases and J lost 6 bases. The CDR3 loop reads CASSLHRGYAGELFF. DNA for the CDR3: TGTGCCAGCAGCTTGCACAGGGGATACGCCGGGGAGCTGTTTTTT.

This clonotype was seen a few times. The chain is built from TRBV6-5 and TRBJ2-6; unclear D gene. The CDR3 sequence is 17 residues long. Germline V CDR1 and CDR2: MNHEY, SVGAGI. V was clipped by 6 bases and J by 0 bases, with 15 bases between them. The CDR3 sequence is CASRPRPGPSGANVLTF. The CDR3 nucleotides are TGTGCCAGCAGACCTAGACCCGGCCCCTCTGGGGCCAACGTCCTGACTTTC.

The chain links TRBV7-3 to TRBJ2-1; TRBD1 matches at 9 bases. The CDR3 spans 16 residues. Trimming at V came to 3 bases and at J to 6 bases, leaving 9 bases not matched to a gene. The germline gives CDR1 SGHTA, CDR2 FQGTGA. CDR3 coding DNA: TGTGCCAGCAGCTTGGCCCCGGGACAGGGACCCAATGAGCAGTTCTTC. Residues: CASSLAPGQGPNEQFF.

This clonotype was observed a few times. The J gene is TRBJ2-3, the V gene TRBV27; 7 bases fit TRBD2. V dropped 3 bases and J dropped 2; count of bases not matched to a gene: 8. The length of the CDR3 is 16 residues. Germline CDR1 reads MNHEY; CDR2 reads SMNVEV (reference sequence). This CDR3 is CASSLRDYTTTDTQYF. The DNA of the CDR3 is TGTGCCAGCAGTTTGAGGGACTATACTACCACAGATACGCAGTATTTT.

The chain couples TRBV20-1 to TRBJ1-5; D perhaps matches TRBD1 (6 bases). Trimming removed 5 bases from V and 3 bases from J, with 17 bases in between. In germline, CDR1 is DFQATT, CDR2 SNEGSKA (reference sequence). The CDR3 is made up of 15 amino acids. The CDR3 sequence is CSALGAQGNNQPQHF. The CDR3 nucleotides are TGCAGTGCTCTTGGAGCACAGGGAAACAATCAGCCCCAGCATTTT.

This clonotype was observed a handful of times. The chain employs TRBV2 and TRBJ2-3, with D possibly matching TRBD1 (5 bases). There are 11 residues in the CDR3. Germline CDR1 is SNHLY and CDR2 is FYNNEI. V was pared by 8 bases and J by 8 bases, with 11 bases between. The CDR3 DNA follows: TGTGCCAGCGGGGCGACTTCTACGCAGTATTTT. Protein sequence: CASGATSTQYF.

This clonotype has only one observation. The chain recombines TRBV6-5 with TRBJ1-1; unclear D gene. The V end lost 6 bases, the J end lost 0 bases, and 8 bases lay between the germline ends. CDR1 and CDR2 (germline): MNHEY, SVGAGI. The CDR3 consists of 13 residues. The DNA for the CDR3 is TGTGCCAGCAGGGACGCAATGAACACTGAAGCTTTCTTT. Translating it yields CASRDAMNTEAFF.

There are a few counts of this clonotype. The chain combines TRBV9 with TRBJ2-1; D is ambiguous. The V gene's germline CDR1 is SGDLS and CDR2 YYNGEE. The CDR3 extends over 13 amino acids. Trimming cost V 3 bases and J 5 bases, with 9 bases left between them. CDR3 protein: CASSAHNNNEQFF. The CDR3 coding sequence is TGTGCCAGCAGCGCCCACAACAACAATGAGCAGTTCTTC.

This rearrangement joins TRBV29-1 to TRBJ1-2, with D hard to call. This CDR3 is 13 amino acids long. Germline V gene sequence: CDR1 SQVTM, CDR2 ANQGSEA. V shed 4 bases and J shed 4 bases, with 13 bases lying between them. The CDR3 sequence: CSVVYPGLYGYTF. The CDR3 DNA is TGCAGCGTTGTTTATCCAGGCCTCTATGGCTACACCTTC.

This clonotype was detected only a few times. Because it lacks the conserved phenylalanine or tryptophan at the end, this CDR3 is likely a read error. Because the CDR3's place on the DNA is in doubt, the DNA is left out and the CDR3 is given as listed by TCRdb. The gene calls are TRBV3-1 and TRBJ1-6; TRBD1 is taken as the D call from the table, unchecked against the DNA. The CDR3 comprises 14 residues, both ends counted. Germline values: CDR1 LGHDT, CDR2 YNNKEL (reference sequence). The CDR3 loop reads CASSQRDGSSWTVR.

The chain couples TRBV15 to TRBJ2-1; TRBD1 agrees at 7 bases. Germline trimming cut 0 bases from V and 2 bases from J; bases unmatched to any gene: 7. The CDR3 contains 17 residues. The germline CDR1 and CDR2 sequences are LNHNV and YYDKDF (reference sequence). CDR3 sequence (DNA): TGTGCCACCAGCAGAGATCGTTGGGACAGCACCTACAATGAGCAGTTCTTC. Amino acid sequence: CATSRDRWDSTYNEQFF.